The clone carrying this TCR beta chain was recorded at least ten times. The antigen remains unidentified. Read data end 3 residues before the CDR3 end; the end is taken from the germline J gene. This CDR3 region has 14 residues. V was cut by 7 bases and J by 4 bases, with 14 bases left in between. The sample is drawn from a study of T cell clonality in common variable immunodeficiency. General study points: Fewer deletions and N-nucleotide insertions were reportedly seen in common variable immunodeficiency TCR beta sequences.

Donors gave roughly 5 to 8.5 ml heparinized peripheral whole blood. Equal genomic DNA amounts from CVID and control samples were sequenced. Method: immunoSEQ multiplex PCR; TCRdb's copy keeps in-frame clones and lacks some. The sample holds around 42,000 clones, and no clone turns up only once. The chain links TRBV23-1 to TRBJ1-3, with D uncertain. TRBV23-1 is flagged as an ORF with uncertain function. The sample taken for sequencing was peripheral blood mononuclear cells. This receptor was identified in a person between 18 and 75 years old in good health. CDR3 loop: CASIQQSFGNTIYF. The CDR3 DNA, read in part, is TGCGCCAGCATCCAACAGTCATTCGGAAACACC.